This TCR beta chain was sequenced in a study of T-cell memory formation after mild COVID-19. Concerning this clonotype: What it binds is not known.

General study findings and limits: Day 15 to 85 contractors were CD4/CD8 balanced; later expanders leaned CD4+. Pre-infection memory held some responding clones, suggesting pre-existing cross-reactive T cells responded. The study found contracting CD4+ clones mainly in CM and EM and contracting CD8+ clones in EMRA.

The CDR3 is made up of 18 amino acids. Unmatched junction bases numbered 11, after V lost 2 bases and J lost 1 base. Germline values: CDR1 GTSNPN, CDR2 SVGIG (reference sequence). In TCRdb, the 5' RACE reads were re-called with MiXCR into one record per CDR3 protein. The table records a few hundred thousand distinct CDR3 sequences, around 28% of them present only once. The sequence was collected from an adult woman who had mild COVID-19 (a few samples of this study predate the infection). Cell type and time point are not known. The sample comprised PBMCs or a T cell subset sorted from them (not recorded which). The V gene is TRBV30, the J gene TRBJ1-5; 10 nucleotides line up with TRBD1. CDR3 sequence reads: CAWSPPPGQGNSNQPQHF. CDR3 sequence (DNA): TGTGCCTGGAGTCCGCCACCGGGACAGGGGAACAGCAATCAGCCCCAGCATTTT. The full variable domain, its missing parts supplied by reference TRBV30 and TRBJ1-5, is SQTIHQWPATLVQPVGSPLSLECTVEGTSNPNLYWYRQAAGRGLQLLFYSVGIGQISSEVPQNLSASRPQDRQFILSSKKLLLSDSGFYLCAWSPPPGQGNSNQPQHFGDGTRLSIL.